These 9 T cell receptor beta chains were all obtained from the same sample, sequenced in a study of cytomegalovirus exposure and HLA in healthy donors. The PCR used 60 Vbeta and 13 Jbeta primers. TCRdb's table, derived via immunoSEQ multiplex PCR, lists solely in-frame clones and lacks some. This sample carries fewer than 140,000 clones, around 75% of them seen once, and the ten largest clones take roughly 3%. The specimen was PBMCs. Every receptor here comes from a female donor in good health and CMV-seronegative.

The rearrangement links TRBV28 to TRBJ2-2; D is ambiguous. V was cut by 6 bases and J by 3 bases, with 8 bases left in between. CDR3 length: 13 amino acids. Germline V gives CDR1 MDHEN, CDR2 SYDVKM. In nucleotides, the CDR3 is TGTGCCAGCAGCCAAACAGACACCGGGGAGCTGTTTTTT. Translated, it gives CASSQTDTGELFF. The variable domain in full, completed from reference TRBV28 and TRBJ2-2, reads DVKVTQSSRYLVKRTGEKVFLECVQDMDHENMFWYRQDPGLGLRLIYFSYDVKMKEKGDIPEGYSVSREKKERFSLILESASTNQTSMYLCASSQTDTGELFFGEGSRLTVL.

This sequence joins TRBV7-2 and TRBJ2-2, with 12 positions matching TRBD2. Per germline, CDR1 SGHTA and CDR2 FQGNSA. The CDR3 contains 18 residues. V dropped 5 bases and J dropped 4; count of bases not matched to a gene: 11. CDR3 sequence reads: CASSLGLAGTISTGELFF. The CDR3 region has the DNA TGTGCCAGCAGCCTCGGACTAGCGGGAACTATTTCCACCGGGGAGCTGTTTTTT.

The CDR3 loop is CASSYPRGGVGSYEQYF. As DNA, the CDR3 is TGTGCCAGCAGCTATCCCCGCGGGGGGGTCGGCTCCTACGAGCAGTACTTC. The genes are TRBV11-3 and TRBJ2-7; TRBD2 agrees at 9 bases. The CDR3 sequence is 17 residues long. Germline V lookup: CDR1 SGHNT, CDR2 YENEEA. Trimming at V came to 4 bases and at J to 0 bases, leaving 10 bases not matched to a gene.

The genes are TRBV10-2 and TRBJ1-6; TRBD1 aligns across 9 bases. This CDR3 has 13 amino acids. Germline assignment: CDR1 WSHSY and CDR2 SAAADI. After removal of 4 bases from V and 9 bases from J, the junction contained 1 base not matched to a gene. The CDR3: CASSGTGVSPLHF. CDR3 in DNA: TGCGCCAGCAGTGGGACAGGGGTTTCACCCCTCCACTTT.

The chain couples TRBV7-8 to TRBJ2-5; TRBD2 is a possible D gene (5 bases). The CDR3 sequence is 14 residues long. The ends were cut back, 4 bases at V and 5 bases at J, with 14 bases in the middle. Germline lookup yields CDR1 SGHVS and CDR2 FQNEAQ. The CDR3 coding sequence is TGTGCCAGCAGCTCACGACTATACTGGGAGACCCAGTACTTC. Its protein is CASSSRLYWETQYF. Full variable domain (remainder filled in from reference TRBV7-8 and TRBJ2-5): GAGVSQSPRYKVAKRGQDVALRCDPISGHVSLFWYQQALGQGPEFLTYFQNEAQLDKSGLPSDRFFAERPEGSVSTLKIQRTQQEDSAVYLCASSSRLYWETQYFGPGTRLLVL.

This sequence joins TRBV29-1 and TRBJ2-3, with a possible D match to TRBD2 (7 bases). Germline CDR1 reads SQVTM; CDR2 reads ANQGSEA. The ends were cut back, 5 bases at V and 6 bases at J, with 15 bases in the middle. The CDR3 runs 13 residues. In DNA form, the CDR3 reads TGCAGCGTTCCCTTCAAGGGGGGGGATACGCAGTATTTT. Encoded protein: CSVPFKGGDTQYF.

The J gene is TRBJ1-2, the V gene TRBV29-1, with 7 bases lining up with TRBD1. This CDR3 comprises 13 residues. Germline lookup yields CDR1 SQVTM and CDR2 ANQGSEA. Trimming at V came to 6 bases and at J to 4 bases, leaving 8 bases not matched to a gene. The CDR3 DNA is TGCAGCGTGCCCGACAGGGAAGGCTATGGCTACACCTTC. Translation: CSVPDREGYGYTF.

This clone was found a few times. This chain joins TRBV6-6 and TRBJ1-1, with TRBD1 as a possible D gene (5 bases). Germline assignment: CDR1 MNHNY and CDR2 SVGAGI (reference sequence). CDR3 length: 13 amino acids. Trimming cost V 5 bases and J 5 bases, with 12 bases left between them. CDR3 bases: TGTGCCAGCAGTACCGGGGGTTGGACTGAAGCTTTCTTT. This encodes CASSTGGWTEAFF.

The chain is built from TRBV19 and TRBJ1-2; D perhaps matches TRBD1 (6 bases). The length of the CDR3 is 13 residues. Germline assignment: CDR1 LNHDA and CDR2 SQIVND (reference sequence). With 7 bases removed from V and 6 bases from J, the gap between germline ends came to 15 bases. CDR3 loop: CASTTLNRDGYTF. CDR3 nucleotides: TGTGCCAGTACTACTCTCAACAGGGATGGCTACACCTTC.